These T cell receptor beta chains were read from a single sample in a study of response to subunit inactivated influenza vaccine. TCRdb reanalysed the RT-PCR reads using MiXCR and keeps one entry per CDR3 protein. The profile covers roughly 780,000 distinct CDR3 sequences, with approximately 17% appearing a single time and roughly 10% taken by the ten largest. Material: PBMCs from blood, obtained 5 days after vaccination. Source of these receptors: a man between 50 and 59 years old who received an inactivated influenza vaccine. CDR3s include the opening cysteine and the closing phenylalanine or tryptophan. A D gene is named only where the DNA matches it firmly. Clone size is given for some rows only: seen once, a few or many times, or a class if the clone is expanded.

d_call j_call v_call clone_size cdr3_nt cdr3_aa
- TRBJ2-1 TRBV7-9 few TGTGCCAGCAGCCCAACCGGTCTATACAATGAGCAGTTCTTC CASSPTGLYNEQFF
- TRBJ1-2 TRBV7-6 few TGTGCCAGCGGGGTCGGAGATGGCTACACCTTC CASGVGDGYTF
- TRBJ2-7 TRBV30 - TGTGCCTGGGGGGACTGGGACGAGCAGTACTTC CAWGDWDEQYF
- TRBJ1-1 TRBV12-3/TRBV12-4 few TGTGCCAGCAGTTTGACGTGGCAGACTGAAGCTTTCTTT CASSLTWQTEAFF
- TRBJ2-7 TRBV10-3 few TGTGCCATCAGTGAGACAGGGCCCCACGAGCAGTACTTC CAISETGPHEQYF
- TRBJ2-7 TRBV30 - TGTGCCTGGAGTGTACAGGTTGGGCTAGCCGTTTACTTC CAWSVQVGLAVYF
TRBD1 TRBJ1-1 TRBV7-9 - TGTGCCAGCAGCAATAGCCGGGACAGGTACACTGAAGCTTTCTTT CASSNSRDRYTEAFF
TRBD1 TRBJ1-5 TRBV2 - TGTGCCAGCAGCGCGGACAGGGGGCAGGGTCAGCCCCAGCATTTT CASSADRGQGQPQHF
- TRBJ1-1 TRBV11-2 - TGTGCCAGCAGCTTAGGAGTACTGGGGACTGAAGCTTTCTTT CASSLGVLGTEAFF
- TRBJ2-5 TRBV5-6 few TGTGCCAGCAGCTTCCCCCCCAGGAGTCTCCAAGAGACCCAGTACTTC CASSFPPRSLQETQYF
TRBD2 TRBJ2-1 TRBV5-1 - TGCGCCAGCAGCTTAAGGCGGGGGGGATACAATGAGCAGTTCTTC CASSLRRGGYNEQFF
TRBD2 TRBJ2-7 TRBV12-5 few TGTGCTAGTGCTCTTATTCCGGGACTAGCGGGAGTCGAATCGTACGAGCAGTACTTC CASALIPGLAGVESYEQYF
- TRBJ2-3 TRBV5-1 few TGCGCCAGCAGCGGGACGGGTAGCGGAGATACGCAGTATTTT CASSGTGSGDTQYF
- TRBJ1-2 TRBV30 - TGTGCCTGGGCGAGGGAGGGACGCCCCTATGGCTACACCTTC CAWAREGRPYGYTF
TRBD1 TRBJ2-7 TRBV4-3 - TGCGCCAGCAGCCAAGTATGGCAGGGGGCCTACGAGCAGTACTTC CASSQVWQGAYEQYF
- TRBJ1-5 TRBV12-3/TRBV12-4 few TGTGCCAGCAGTTTAGCTAGCAACTCTCAGCCCCAGCATTTT CASSLASNSQPQHF
TRBD2 TRBJ2-1 TRBV29-1 - TGCAGCGTTACAAGACTAGCGGGGAGCTCCTACAATGAGCAGTTCTTC CSVTRLAGSSYNEQFF
- TRBJ2-5 TRBV24-1 few TGTGCACTCGTCAGGTCCCCCCACCAAGAGACCCAGTACTTC CALVRSPHQETQYF
- TRBJ1-6 TRBV7-9 few TGTGCCAGCAGCTCTGGGACCGCGGGGAACTATAATTCACCCCTCCACTTT CASSSGTAGNYNSPLHF
- TRBJ2-2 TRBV5-1 - TGCGCCAGCGGCCTAACAGCAACCAAGAACACCGGGGAGCTGTTTTTT CASGLTATKNTGELFF
TRBD1 TRBJ1-5 TRBV29-1 - TGCAGCGTTGGGGGACAGCCGGGCCAGCCCCAGCATTTT CSVGGQPGQPQHF
TRBD1 TRBJ1-1 TRBV2 few TGTGCCAGCGGGAACCAGGACAGGGGGACTGAAGCTTTCTTT CASGNQDRGTEAFF
TRBD2 TRBJ2-3 TRBV20-1 many TGCAGTGCTAGCAATGGACTAGCTACAGATACGCAGTATTTT CSASNGLATDTQYF
TRBD1 TRBJ2-5 TRBV6-5 - TGTGCCAGCAGTTTTCGGGACAGGGCGTACCAAGAGACCCAGTACTTC CASSFRDRAYQETQYF
TRBD2 TRBJ2-1 TRBV12-5 - TGTGCTAGTGGTTCCCAACCGGGCGGGAGCCCTCACAATGAGCAGTTCTTC CASGSQPGGSPHNEQFF
TRBD2 TRBJ2-1 TRBV5-1 - TGCGCCAGCAGCTTGGGCAGGGACTACTACAATGAGCAGTTCTTC CASSLGRDYYNEQFF
- TRBJ2-5 TRBV5-6 - TGTGCCAGCAGCTTGGTGACTAGTGACGAGACCCAGTACTTC CASSLVTSDETQYF
- TRBJ2-5 TRBV24-1 - TGTGCCACCAGTGATTCCGGGGGACAAGAGACCCAGTACTTC CATSDSGGQETQYF
- TRBJ2-7 TRBV7-9 many TGTGCCAGCAGCTTACGGGTAGAATCCACCTACGAGCAGTACTTC CASSLRVESTYEQYF
- TRBJ2-2 TRBV30 - TGTGCCTGGAGTGGGAACACCGGGGAGCTGTTTTTT CAWSGNTGELFF
TRBD2 TRBJ2-7 TRBV5-1 few TGCGCCAGCAGCGCCGGGGACTACTACGAGCAGTACTTC CASSAGDYYEQYF
- TRBJ2-5 TRBV7-6 few TGTGCCAGCAGGGGGGGTACCAGCCAAGAGACCCAGTACTTC CASRGGTSQETQYF
- TRBJ2-2 TRBV5-5 - TGTGCCAGCAGCTTGGAGGGGGGCCAGAACACCGGGGAGCTGTTTTTT CASSLEGGQNTGELFF